This T cell receptor (beta chain) was captured by sequencing in a study of cytomegalovirus exposure and HLA in healthy donors. The PCR employed 60 Vbeta primers together with 13 Jbeta primers. Using immunoSEQ multiplex PCR, the repertoire was profiled, and TCRdb retains in-frame clones only, with some absent. The sample has 150,000 to 200,000 clones; approximately 84% are singletons. Germline values: CDR1 MGHRA, CDR2 YSYEKL. The V and J ends lost 1 base and 8 bases respectively, with 11 bases between them. The CDR3 loop spans 14 amino acids. As concerns this clone: Its antigen is not identified.

General study results and limits: Cytomegalovirus status, reportedly, was diagnosed with high specificity and sensitivity by the classifier.

The receptor was isolated from a boy aged 5-17 years in good health and CMV-seronegative. The V and J genes are TRBV4-1 and TRBJ2-2; D might be TRBD2 (5 bases). The sequenced sample was PBMCs. The CDR3 loop reads CASSQGKWTGELFF. The CDR3 coding sequence is TGCGCCAGCAGCCAAGGAAAGTGGACTGGGGAGCTGTTTTTT.